Listed below are T cell receptor beta chains from one sample, sequenced in a study of T cells in Graves' hyperthyroidism and ophthalmopathy. TCRdb re-analysed the multiplex PCR reads in MiXCR, keeping a single row per CDR3 protein. The sample lists roughly 500,000 distinct CDR3 sequences; around a fifth were seen once. Sequencing used blood. These receptors came from a woman aged 70-85 years with Graves' ophthalmopathy. Each CDR3 is given with its conserved first and last residue. D genes are given only for firm matches. Where a row states a size, it is once, few, many or the class of an expanded clone; other rows omit it.

>TRBV20-1|TRBJ1-6|14|NA|NA
TGCAGTGCTAGTGTGGGACCGACAAATTCACCCCTCCACTTT
CSASVGPTNSPLHF
>TRBV20-1|TRBJ2-1|15|NA|NA
TGCAGTGCTAGAGATAACCGACTAGACCACAATGAGCAGTTCTTC
CSARDNRLDHNEQFF
>TRBV5-1|TRBJ2-1|16|TRBD2|few
TGCGCCAGCAGCTTGCAACTAGCGGGAGGTTGGAATGAGCAGTTCTTC
CASSLQLAGGWNEQFF
>TRBV14|TRBJ1-1|14|NA|few
TGTGCCAGCAGCACCCTAGGGGGAACCGCTGAAGCTTTCTTT
CASSTLGGTAEAFF
>TRBV6-1|TRBJ2-3|12|NA|NA
TGTGCCACCGACAGCAACACAGATACGCAGTATTTT
CATDSNTDTQYF
>TRBV19|TRBJ2-5|13|TRBD1|few
TGTGCCAGTAGCCAGGGGGCTGTGGAGACCCAGTACTTC
CASSQGAVETQYF
>TRBV5-1|TRBJ1-5|14|NA|many
TGTGCCAGCAGCTTAGGGGGGGGGGATCAGCCCCAGCATTTT
CASSLGGGDQPQHF
>TRBV24-1|TRBJ2-1|15|NA|NA
TGTGCCACCAGTGGTGGGGGACTGGCCTACAATGAGCAGTTCTTC
CATSGGGLAYNEQFF
>TRBV7-6|TRBJ2-7|14|NA|few
TGTGCCAGCAGCTTGTCTGGGCAGTCCTACGAGCAGTACTTC
CASSLSGQSYEQYF
>TRBV7-8|TRBJ2-5|16|TRBD2|NA
TGTGCCAGCAGCTTGCCGAACCCCGGGAGGACGGAGACCCAGTACTTC
CASSLPNPGRTETQYF
>TRBV5-1|TRBJ1-1|13|NA|many
TGCGCCAGCAGCTTGAAACTGAACACTGAAGCTTTCTTT
CASSLKLNTEAFF
>TRBV7-2|TRBJ1-1|14|NA|NA
TGTGCCAGCAGCATTGATCAGGGTAGCGCTGAAGCTTTCTTT
CASSIDQGSAEAFF
>TRBV7-2|TRBJ1-2|14|NA|NA
TGTGCCAGCAGTTCCGGGTCTCGCCGGGGTGGCTACACCTTC
CASSSGSRRGGYTF
>TRBV27|TRBJ2-3|16|TRBD1|NA
TGTGCCAGCAGTTTAAGGTGGACAGGGGGTTTAGATACGCAGTATTTT
CASSLRWTGGLDTQYF
>TRBV6-2/TRBV6-3|TRBJ1-1|12|NA|few
TGTGCCAGCAGTTACTTAGGGAGGGTGGCTTTCTTT
CASSYLGRVAFF
>TRBV20-1|TRBJ2-1|14|TRBD2|NA
TGCAGTGCTGGTCTAGCGGGAGGGAGCAATGAGCAGTTCTTC
CSAGLAGGSNEQFF
>TRBV11-2|TRBJ2-1|19|NA|many
TGTGCCAGCAGCTTAGATTTTTTCAGGGCAGGGGAGGTGTACAATGAGCAGTTCTTC
CASSLDFFRAGEVYNEQFF
>TRBV28|TRBJ2-1|17|NA|NA
TGTGCCAGCAGTTTAGGGGGTATCCTAGCGAGTTACAATGAGCAGTTCTTC
CASSLGGILASYNEQFF
>TRBV4-1|TRBJ2-3|14|NA|few
TGCGCCAGCAGCCGGAACGGGTACACAGATACGCAGTATTTT
CASSRNGYTDTQYF
>TRBV19|TRBJ1-1|15|NA|few
TGTGCCACCCTCAGAGATGGTTTCATGAACACTGAAGCTTTCTTT
CATLRDGFMNTEAFF
>TRBV20-1|TRBJ2-1|14|TRBD2|few
TGCAGTGCCCTCAGTCTAGCGGGATTGAATGAGCAGTTCTTC
CSALSLAGLNEQFF
>TRBV6-1|TRBJ1-4|14|TRBD1|NA
TGTGCCAGCAGTCCGGGACAGCTTAATGAAAAACTGTTTTTT
CASSPGQLNEKLFF
>TRBV6-1|TRBJ2-5|14|NA|few
TGTGCCAGCAGGAGGGGTCTCAGGCCAGAGACCCAGTACTTC
CASRRGLRPETQYF
>TRBV6-1|TRBJ2-7|13|NA|few
TGTGCCAGCATGGCGACAGCTCCCTACGAGCAGTACTTC
CASMATAPYEQYF
>TRBV10-1|TRBJ1-1|12|NA|few
TGCGCCAGCAGTGAGGGAGGGAGCGCGGCTTTCTTT
CASSEGGSAAFF
>TRBV20-1|TRBJ2-7|15|TRBD2|many
TGCAGTGCCCAAGGACTAGCGGGAGGGCCTCGTGAGCAGTACTTC
CSAQGLAGGPREQYF
>TRBV18|TRBJ1-3|14|NA|NA
TGTGCCAGCTCCCGGACAGACTCTGGAAACACCATATATTTT
CASSRTDSGNTIYF
>TRBV28|TRBJ1-1|15|TRBD1|many
TGTGCCAGCAGTCCATGGACAGGGGTGAACACTGAAGCTTTCTTT
CASSPWTGVNTEAFF
>TRBV15|TRBJ2-7|14|NA|few
TGTGCCACCAGCAGAGATACCAGAAGCTACGAGCAGTACTTC
CATSRDTRSYEQYF
>TRBV2|TRBJ2-2|17|TRBD2|NA
TGTGCCGGGGGGGTGTCTAGCGGGAGAGGGAACACCGGGGAGCTGTTTTTT
CAGGVSSGRGNTGELFF
>TRBV5-1|TRBJ2-7|15|TRBD2|NA
TGCGCCAGCAGCTTGGTAGGTATAGCGGGGGACGAGCAGTACTTC
CASSLVGIAGDEQYF
>TRBV7-2|TRBJ2-3|13|NA|once
TGTGCCAGCAGGAGATTTAGCACAGATACGCAGTATTTT
CASRRFSTDTQYF
>TRBV4-2|TRBJ2-1|14|NA|few
TGTGCCAGCAGCCAAGATCGGCGGACGGCTGAGCAGTTCTTC
CASSQDRRTAEQFF